These T cell receptor beta chains were read from a single sample in a study of control samples from healthy donors and cancer patients. Sequenced by immunoSEQ multiplex PCR; TCRdb stores in-frame clones only, minus some. Among tens of thousands of clones, 85% to 90% were seen once, and the ten largest hold 1.9%. What was sequenced was PBMCs. These receptors were taken from a woman aged 60-70 years with head and neck cancer. Each CDR3 is given with its conserved first and last residue. The D gene is left open where the match is weak. Size values are once, few and many counts, or a class for expanded clones, and some rows have none.

J gene	D gene	V gene	clone size	CDR3 protein	CDR3 DNA
TRBJ2-7	TRBD1	TRBV7-3	.	CASSHGTGPYEQYF	TGTGCCAGCAGCCACGGGACAGGACCCTACGAGCAGTACTTC
TRBJ2-7	.	TRBV12-3/TRBV12-4	.	CASSLMYEQYF	TGTGCCAGCAGTTTAATGTACGAGCAGTACTTC
TRBJ1-2	.	TRBV2	.	CASSEDRALYGYTF	TGTGCCAGCAGCGAAGACCGGGCCCTCTATGGCTACACCTTC
TRBJ2-1	.	TRBV7-2	.	CASSRTAPSYNEQFF	TGTGCCAGCAGCCGGACAGCCCCCTCCTACAATGAGCAGTTCTTC
TRBJ1-4	.	TRBV28	.	CASSFLQGRSLTTNEKLFF	TGTGCCAGCAGTTTCCTCCAAGGCCGGTCCCTTACAACTAATGAAAAACTGTTTTTT
TRBJ2-3	.	TRBV5-1	.	CASSLGGGREDTQYF	TGCGCCAGCAGCTTGGGTGGGGGGCGCGAGGATACGCAGTATTTT
TRBJ2-1	TRBD2	TRBV19	.	CASSLLAGVINEQFF	TGTGCCAGTAGTCTACTAGCGGGAGTAATAAATGAGCAGTTCTTC
TRBJ2-7	.	TRBV30	.	CAWKDNSYEQYF	TGTGCCTGGAAGGACAATTCCTACGAGCAGTACTTC
TRBJ2-3	TRBD1	TRBV5-1	.	CASSTGTGGSTDTQYF	TGCGCCAGCAGCACTGGGACAGGGGGTAGCACAGATACGCAGTATTTT
TRBJ2-1	TRBD1	TRBV7-2	.	CASSSTGGTYNEQFF	TGTGCCAGCAGCTCCACAGGGGGCACCTACAATGAGCAGTTCTTC
TRBJ1-5	.	TRBV2	.	CASRGDNQPQHF	TGTGCCAGCAGGGGGGACAATCAGCCCCAGCATTTT
TRBJ2-1	TRBD2	TRBV19	.	CASSPGGREQFF	TGTGCCAGTAGTCCGGGGGGTAGGGAGCAGTTCTTC
TRBJ1-6	.	TRBV4-2	once	CASSRDGGSYNSPLHF	TGTGCCAGCAGTAGAGATGGGGGCTCCTATAATTCACCCCTCCACTTT
TRBJ2-3	TRBD2	TRBV19	.	CASSPQREGGTDTQYF	TGTGCCAGTAGTCCCCAGCGGGAGGGGGGGACAGATACGCAGTATTTT
TRBJ2-3	TRBD1	TRBV30	.	CAWSATGVDTQYF	TGTGCCTGGAGTGCGACAGGGGTAGATACGCAGTATTTT
TRBJ2-7	.	TRBV20-1	.	CSARLDREQYF	TGCAGTGCTCGCCTTGATCGCGAGCAGTACTTC
TRBJ1-1	.	TRBV2	.	CASKDTMNTEAFF	TGTGCCAGCAAGGACACAATGAACACTGAAGCTTTCTTT
TRBJ2-2	.	TRBV21-1	.	CASSKDFQGRAGELFF	TGTGCCAGCAGCAAAGACTTCCAGGGGCGGGCCGGGGAGCTGTTTTTT
TRBJ1-2	.	TRBV4-1	.	CASSQDSPGEGYTF	TGCGCCAGCAGCCAAGACTCCCCGGGGGAAGGCTACACCTTC
TRBJ2-3	TRBD1	TRBV5-1	.	CASSPRDRGTDTQYF	TGCGCCAGCAGCCCCCGGGACAGGGGCACAGATACGCAGTATTTT
TRBJ1-1	TRBD1	TRBV5-1	.	CASSLGTVFMNTEAFF	TGCGCCAGCAGCCTCGGGACAGTCTTCATGAACACTGAAGCTTTCTTT
TRBJ1-1	TRBD1	TRBV27	.	CASSLSGQGSSEAFF	TGTGCCAGCAGTTTATCAGGACAGGGTTCCTCTGAAGCTTTCTTT
TRBJ2-7	TRBD2	TRBV27	.	CASTWTSGSYEQYF	TGTGCCAGCACCTGGACTAGCGGGAGCTACGAGCAGTACTTC
TRBJ2-5	TRBD2	TRBV28	once	CASGPPGGRRETQYF	TGTGCCAGCGGACCCCCGGGCGGGAGAAGAGAGACCCAGTACTTC
TRBJ1-2	.	TRBV7-2	.	CASTTDIMGGRIYGYTF	TGTGCCAGCACTACCGACATAATGGGTGGCAGGATCTATGGCTACACCTTC
TRBJ1-3	TRBD1	TRBV7-2	.	CASSPGQGGNTIYF	TGTGCCAGCAGCCCGGGACAGGGTGGAAACACCATATATTTT
TRBJ2-7	TRBD2	TRBV14	.	CASSHRSPLAGVRASYYEQYF	TGTGCCAGCAGCCATAGAAGTCCCTTAGCGGGAGTTCGTGCTTCCTACTACGAGCAGTACTTC
TRBJ1-1	.	TRBV11-1	.	CASSLSYGDEAFF	TGTGCCAGCAGCTTATCTTACGGTGATGAAGCTTTCTTT
TRBJ1-4	.	TRBV6-1	.	CASSEHSGQINEKLFF	TGTGCCAGCAGCGAACATTCCGGGCAAATTAATGAAAAACTGTTTTTT